The following is a T cell receptor (beta chain) sequence with its context. Its specificity is not known. CDR1 and CDR2 from the germline V gene are SGHTA and FQGNSA. V was pared by 4 bases and J by 4 bases, with 7 bases of the junction left unmatched. The CDR3 totals 15 residues. These data are taken from a study of cytomegalovirus exposure and HLA in healthy donors. General study results and limits: Later examination showed HLA-associated TCR beta chains had greater clonal expansion than equally common others.

60 Vbeta and 13 Jbeta primers were used in PCR. Libraries were prepared by immunoSEQ multiplex PCR; TCRdb keeps only in-frame clonotypes and omits some of them. The sample yields approximately 170,000 clones, approximately 83% seen once. The clonotype was recovered from a boy aged 2 to 10 in good health and CMV-seronegative. The source material was PBMCs. This chain connects TRBV7-2 to TRBJ2-7; 10 bases are shared with TRBD2. CDR3 protein: CASSSAAGGGYEQYV. Here the CDR3 DNA reads TGTGCCAGCAGCTCGGCAGCGGGGGGGGGTTACGAGCAGTACGTC.